The following is a TCR beta chain sequence with its context. Its antigen is currently unknown. The second PCR ran roughly 6 to 12 cycles with a sample-barcoded 5' primer and J-beta primers. Each single sample gave us at least 2.5 million CDR3-containing paired-end reads. Each CDR3 protein gets one entry after TCRdb re-called the 5' RACE reads with MiXCR. The sample has 980,000 or so distinct CDR3 sequences; about 48% are singletons. The data belong to a study of blood T cells in healthy people across ages. Study-wide results and limits: Naive CD4+ cell counts and diversity both ran higher in long-lived than in aged donors.

V dropped 6 bases and J dropped 0 bases, with 18 bases sitting between them. CDR1 and CDR2 (germline): SGHTA, FQGNSA. This CDR3 is built from 16 residues. The receptor was isolated from a man aged 25 to 40 in good health. Sequencing was done on a sample of blood. V usage is TRBV7-2 and J usage is TRBJ2-7, with D possibly being TRBD2 (6 bases). In DNA form, the CDR3 reads TGTGCCAGCAGGCTTTCGGGGGTACAGAGCTCCTACGAGCAGTACTTC. Translating it yields CASRLSGVQSSYEQYF. Variable domain in full (rest from reference TRBV7-2 and TRBJ2-7): GAGVSQSPSNKVTEKGKDVELRCDPISGHTALYWYRQSLGQGLEFLIYFQGNSAPDKSGLPSDRFSAERTGGSVSTLTIQRTQQEDSAVYLCASRLSGVQSSYEQYFGPGTRLTVT.